This TCR beta chain was recorded in a study of CD8 T cells in ankylosing spondylitis. Findings and limits, study-wide: Characteristic of ankylosing spondylitis blood, it appeared, was a TCR beta motif comprising roughly 8 highly homologous variants.

Turning to this clonotype: Its antigen is as yet unknown.

Quantitative 5'-RACE with molecular barcodes generated TCR beta libraries. TCRdb re-analysed the 5' RACE reads in MiXCR, keeping a single row per CDR3 protein. This sample has 400,000 to 450,000 distinct CDR3 sequences, with 17% found just once. This CDR3 is 16 amino acids long. CDR1 is SGHTA and CDR2 is FQGNSA in the germline V gene. Between the trimmed V and J ends, which lost 8 bases and 5 bases, there was a span of 22 bases. The sequenced sample consisted of blood, either unsorted or a sorted T cell fraction (not recorded which). The J gene is TRBJ2-1, the V gene TRBV7-2, with D perhaps TRBD2 (6 bases). This TCR was sampled from a male donor with ankylosing spondylitis. The CDR3 region is CASGLGGRPLDNEQFF. The DNA of the CDR3 is TGTGCCAGCGGGCTTGGGGGGAGGCCCCTCGACAATGAGCAGTTCTTC.